This TCR beta chain originates from a study of T cell repertoires in cytomegalovirus infection. Study-level background: Peptides in the study included HLA-C-restricted and HLA-B-restricted CMV epitopes. It was the public TCR beta signatures that indicated both CMV infection and matching HLA type. Points from the study as a whole: Using cumulative public TCR beta family frequency, the authors identified those who carried CMV together with the relevant HLA. What dominated the ex vivo response were HLA-C-restricted CMV-specific TCR beta clonotypes.

Trimming took 5 bases from V and 1 from J, leaving 15 bases between them. Germline CDR1 and CDR2: SGHVS and FNYEAQ. The CDR3 contains 16 residues. Note on this clonotype: As yet, its antigen is unknown.

TCRdb ran MiXCR on the reads and lists one entry per CDR3 protein. The profile covers 70,000 to 95,000 distinct CDR3 sequences, with about 29% appearing a single time and approximately 71% taken by the ten largest. Sequenced material: CD8+ T cells from cultured PBMCs, taken from culture after CMV antigen stimulation. The sequence was collected from a human donor in good health (CMV status not recorded). Some clones in this sample may be carry-over from other donors' samples. The chain links TRBV7-6 to TRBJ2-1; D might be TRBD1 (6 bases). For the CDR3, the DNA is TGTGCCAGCAGCCAGCGGCCCCAGGGGTCCTACAATGAGCAGTTCTTC. Protein: CASSQRPQGSYNEQFF.